The sample holds a few counts of the clone carrying this T cell receptor (beta chain). This CDR3 is 13 amino acids long. Germline CDR1 reads SGHAT; CDR2 reads FQNNGV. V lost 2 bases and J 4 bases, leaving 6 bases between the germline ends. MiXCR was run by TCRdb on the RT-PCR reads, yielding one entry per CDR3 protein. The sample records more than 550,000 distinct CDR3 sequences, approximately 15% being singletons. The chain uses TRBV11-2 and TRBJ1-3; D is undetermined. This receptor was identified in a female donor in good health, serving as a healthy control. The sequenced sample was memory CD4+ T cells from blood. The CDR3 reads CASSLLAGNTIYF. As DNA, the CDR3 is TGTGCCAGCAGCTTACTAGCAGGAAACACCATATATTTT.